These 19 T cell receptor beta chains were sequenced from one sample in a study of regulatory T cells in long-lasting Graves disease. With iRepertoire HTBI primers and Arm-PCR of CDR3 regions, TCR beta libraries were built. TCRdb reanalysed the multiplex PCR reads using MiXCR and keeps one entry per CDR3 protein. Of more than 450,000 distinct CDR3 sequences in the sample, around 15% were seen once. Time point: newly diagnosed GD, antithyroid drugs for less than 3 months. Researchers made the TCR library from RNA that was extracted from PBMCs. This sample was shared with a second study, whose subject was T cells in Graves' hyperthyroidism and ophthalmopathy.

The sample consisted of peripheral blood mononuclear cells (PBMCs), taken at new diagnosis, from a patient treated with antithyroid drugs. All receptors derive from a man between 35 and 55 years old with Graves disease.

This clonotype was counted ten times or more. The rearrangement links TRBV7-9 to TRBJ2-6; 7 nucleotides match TRBD1. Trimming removed 5 bases from V and 9 bases from J; junction bases left unmatched: 7. Per germline, CDR1 SEHNR and CDR2 FQNEAQ (reference sequence). The CDR3 is 14 residues long. The CDR3 region has the DNA TGTGCCAGCAGCCCCCGGGACAGAGACAACGTCCTGACTTTC. Translated, it gives CASSPRDRDNVLTF.

The chain joins TRBV29-1 to TRBJ2-3; a weak D match, TRBD2 (6 bases). Germline loops: CDR1 SQVTM, CDR2 ANQGSEA. V lost 1 base, J lost 3 bases, and 11 bases lay in between. This CDR3 region has 14 residues. This CDR3 reads CSVEGSGRTDTQYF. In nucleotides, the CDR3 is TGCAGCGTTGAAGGGTCAGGGAGGACAGATACGCAGTATTTT.

This clonotype has at least ten counts. The gene calls are TRBV5-1 and TRBJ2-1; TRBD2 matches at 8 bases. With 6 bases clipped from V and 0 bases from J, the junction kept 5 bases outside the gene matches. There are 15 residues in the CDR3. From germline, CDR1 is SGHRS and CDR2 YFSETQ. CDR3 DNA sequence: TGCGCCAGCATCGGCGCGGGGGGCTCCTACAATGAGCAGTTCTTC. The encoded protein is CASIGAGGSYNEQFF.

This clonotype was observed a handful of times. A read error may explain this, as a much larger clone is one base away. CDR3 DNA sequence: TGTGCCAGCAGCAAATACAGGGGCATCGGGGAGCTGTTTTTT. This gives the protein CASSKYRGIGELFF. The rearrangement links TRBV7-2 to TRBJ2-2, with 7 bases matching TRBD1. The CDR3 spans 14 residues. CDR1 is SGHTA, CDR2 FQGNSA, per germline. Trimming took 5 bases from V and 7 from J; bases not matched to a gene: 7. The entire variable domain, with the rest obtained from reference TRBV7-2 and TRBJ2-2, is as follows: GAGVSQSPSNKVTEKGKDVELRCDPISGHTALYWYRQSLGQGLEFLIYFQGNSAPDKSGLPSDRFSAERTGGSVSTLTIQRTQQEDSAVYLCASSKYRGIGELFFGEGSRLTVL.

Concerning this clonotype itself: Only one base separates this from a far larger clonotype, so it likely reflects a read error. The rearrangement uses TRBV11-1 and TRBJ2-7; weak D call: TRBD2 (6 bases). CDR1 is SGHAT, CDR2 FQDESV, per germline (reference sequence). This CDR3 is built from 16 residues. The germline V and J ends were trimmed by 4 bases and 7 bases, with 23 bases remaining between them. The DNA of the CDR3 is TGTGCCAGCAGCTCCGGGACTGAGAGCTCCTACAATGAGCAGTACTTC. Protein sequence: CASSSGTESSYNEQYF.

This clonotype was seen repeatedly, ten times or more. The chain recombines TRBV7-3 with TRBJ2-7; 8 bases line up with TRBD1. The V gene end was trimmed by 5 bases and the J gene end by 0 bases; junction bases not matched to a gene: 12. The CDR3 is made up of 17 amino acids. Germline lookup yields CDR1 SGHTA and CDR2 FQGTGA. The DNA of the CDR3 is TGTGCCAGCAGCGCCGCTTACCGGGACAGGAGCTCCTACGAGCAGTACTTC. Protein: CASSAAYRDRSSYEQYF.

This clonotype was observed many times. The chain has TRBV6-1 and TRBJ2-7, with 10 positions matching TRBD2. Trimming took 2 bases from V and 4 from J; bases not matched to a gene: 11. Germline V gives CDR1 MNHNS, CDR2 SASEGT. This CDR3 spans 17 amino acids. CDR3 nucleotides: TGTGCCAGCAGTGAAATATGGGCGGTAGCGGGAGGATACGAGCAGTACTTC. It is translated as CASSEIWAVAGGYEQYF.

In the case of this clonotype: A read error is likely here: a far larger clone is one base away. The rearrangement joins TRBV7-3 to TRBJ2-1; D is ambiguous. The length of the CDR3 is 16 residues. Germline assignment: CDR1 SGHTA and CDR2 FQGTGA. CDR3 coding DNA: TGTGCCGGCAGCTTAGCCCGGGTCCCAGTGGGCAATGAGCAGTTCTTC. Translation: CAGSLARVPVGNEQFF.

The table lists this clonotype with a few counts. The chain has TRBV7-9 and TRBJ2-1, with TRBD2 identical over 14 bases. This CDR3 is built from 16 residues. Germline V lookup: CDR1 SEHNR, CDR2 FQNEAQ (reference sequence). Trimming at V came to 5 bases and at J to 12 bases, leaving 12 bases not matched to a gene. Written as DNA, the CDR3 is TGTGCCAGCAGCCCGTCGGGACTAGCGGGAGAAGAGGGGCAGTTCTTC. Translation: CASSPSGLAGEEGQFF.

At least ten counts were recorded for this clonotype. The genes are TRBV12-3 or TRBV12-4 and TRBJ1-2; D remains ambiguous. The CDR3 is made up of 15 amino acids. The V gene lost 7 bases and the J gene lost 0 bases, with 15 bases spanning the gap. The DNA for the CDR3 is TGTGCCAGCACCGAAGGTGGGAGAGCTAACTATGGCTACACCTTC. Protein product: CASTEGGRANYGYTF.

The V and J genes are TRBV2 and TRBJ2-5, with 8 bases matching TRBD1. This CDR3 spans 14 amino acids. Germline assignment: CDR1 SNHLY and CDR2 FYNNEI. The V segment lost 5 bases and the J segment 5 bases; nucleotides outside the gene matches: 7. Here the CDR3 reads CASSPRTGMETQYF. CDR3 DNA sequence: TGTGCCAGCAGTCCCCGGACAGGGATGGAGACCCAGTACTTC.

This clonotype was picked up a small number of times. The CDR3 reads CATQGVSITTDTQYF. CDR3 DNA: TGTGCCACCCAAGGGGTTTCAATCACCACAGATACGCAGTATTTT. This chain joins TRBV24-1 and TRBJ2-3; D possibly corresponds to TRBD1 (5 bases). Germline V gene lookup returns CDR1 KGHDR and CDR2 SFDVKD. Trimming stripped 9 bases from V and 2 bases from J, with 17 bases between. This CDR3 has 15 amino acids.

Points on this clonotype: A much larger clone is a single base away; this may be a read error. The chain has TRBV3-1 and TRBJ2-7, with D possibly matching TRBD1 (6 bases). This CDR3 spans 15 amino acids. CDR1 LGHDT and CDR2 YNNKEL come from the germline V gene (reference sequence). The CDR3 sequence: CASSLRPTGSYAQYF. Written as DNA, the CDR3 is TGTGCCAGCAGCCTCCGACCGACAGGCTCCTACGCGCAGTACTTC.

Many counts were recorded for this clonotype. V usage is TRBV6-1 and J usage is TRBJ2-5; a possible D gene is TRBD2 (5 bases). V was clipped by 1 base and J by 5 bases, with 11 bases between them. The CDR3 consists of 14 residues. Germline CDR1 is MNHNS and CDR2 is SASEGT. The CDR3: CASSEVGRSETQYF. As DNA, the CDR3 is TGTGCCAGCAGTGAAGTAGGGAGATCGGAGACCCAGTACTTC.

Concerning this clonotype: This sequence may be a read error, since a much larger clone differs from it by one base. The chain joins TRBV3-1 to TRBJ2-1; D remains ambiguous. The DNA matches TRBJ2-5 better at its end, which makes the J call doubtful. Germline CDR1 reads LGHDT; CDR2 reads YNNKEL (reference sequence). CDR3 length: 16 residues. In DNA, the CDR3 is TGTGCCAGCAGCCAAGAATGTCGCCGAGAAGAAGGGACCCAGTACTTC. Protein product: CASSQECRREEGTQYF.

The V and J genes are TRBV4-1 and TRBJ1-2; tentative D call: TRBD1 (5 bases). V was cut by 1 base and J by 0 bases, with 15 bases left in between. The CDR3 extends over 17 amino acids. The germline V gene has CDR1 MGHRA and CDR2 YSYEKL. The CDR3 sequence is CASSQVPWDAANYGYTF. The CDR3 DNA sequence: TGCGCCAGCAGCCAAGTCCCATGGGACGCAGCTAACTATGGCTACACCTTC.

V usage is TRBV19 and J usage is TRBJ2-5; 8 nucleotides align to TRBD1. In germline, CDR1 is LNHDA, CDR2 SQIVND (reference sequence). The J segment lost 2 bases and the V segment lost 5 bases, leaving 10 bases of the junction unmatched. This CDR3 spans 16 amino acids. Here the CDR3 DNA reads TGTGCCAGTAGTCTTTTTTGGGACAGGAGACAAGAGACCCAGTACTTC. As protein: CASSLFWDRRQETQYF.

This clonotype was recorded at least ten times. The genes are TRBV6-1 and TRBJ2-7; D is ambiguous. Per germline, CDR1 MNHNS and CDR2 SASEGT. CDR3 length equals 14 residues. The V end was cut by 3 bases, the J end by 6 bases, with 15 bases between. CDR3 DNA: TGTGCCAGCAGTGACGGAGACGGTAGGTTCGAGCAGTACTTC. Translated: CASSDGDGRFEQYF.

This clonotype was observed many times. The chain has TRBV20-1 and TRBJ1-5; D not certain. The CDR3 length is 16 residues. The V gene's germline CDR1 is DFQATT and CDR2 SNEGSKA (reference sequence). V was clipped by 3 bases and J by 2 bases, with 17 bases between them. CDR3 sequence reads: CSASSPGVDRNQPQHF. CDR3 bases: TGCAGTGCTAGCTCCCCTGGGGTGGACCGCAATCAGCCCCAGCATTTT.